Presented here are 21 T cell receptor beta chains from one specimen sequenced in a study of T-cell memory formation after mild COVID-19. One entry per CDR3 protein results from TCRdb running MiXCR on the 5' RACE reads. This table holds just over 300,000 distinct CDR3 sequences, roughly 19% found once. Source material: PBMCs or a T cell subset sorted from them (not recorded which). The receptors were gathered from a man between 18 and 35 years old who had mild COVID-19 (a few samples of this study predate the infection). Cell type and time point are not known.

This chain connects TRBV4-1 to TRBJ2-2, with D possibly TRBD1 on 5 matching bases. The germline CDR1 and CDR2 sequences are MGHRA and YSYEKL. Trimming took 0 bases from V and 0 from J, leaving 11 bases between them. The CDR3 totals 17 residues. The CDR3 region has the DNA TGCGCCAGCAGCCAAGAGGGGCGTTACCCGAACACCGGGGAGCTGTTTTTT. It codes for CASSQEGRYPNTGELFF.

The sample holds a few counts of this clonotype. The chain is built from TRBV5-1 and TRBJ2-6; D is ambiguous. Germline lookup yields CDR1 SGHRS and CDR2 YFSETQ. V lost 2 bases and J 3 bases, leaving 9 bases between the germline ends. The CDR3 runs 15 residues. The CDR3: CASSFLGSGANVLTF. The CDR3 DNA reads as TGCGCCAGCAGCTTCTTGGGAAGTGGGGCCAACGTCCTGACTTTC.

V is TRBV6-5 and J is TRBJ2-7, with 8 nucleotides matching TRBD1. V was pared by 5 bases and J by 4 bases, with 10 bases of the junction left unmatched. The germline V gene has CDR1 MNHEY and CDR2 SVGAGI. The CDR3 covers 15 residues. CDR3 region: CASSRSGTGFYEQYF. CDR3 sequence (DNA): TGTGCCAGCAGTAGATCCGGGACAGGATTTTACGAGCAGTACTTC.

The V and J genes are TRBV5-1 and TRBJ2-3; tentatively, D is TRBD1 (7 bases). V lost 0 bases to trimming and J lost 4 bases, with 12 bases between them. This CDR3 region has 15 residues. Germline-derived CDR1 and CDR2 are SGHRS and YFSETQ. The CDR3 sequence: CASSLVEGAPDTQYF. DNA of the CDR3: TGCGCCAGCAGCTTGGTGGAGGGGGCCCCAGATACGCAGTATTTT.

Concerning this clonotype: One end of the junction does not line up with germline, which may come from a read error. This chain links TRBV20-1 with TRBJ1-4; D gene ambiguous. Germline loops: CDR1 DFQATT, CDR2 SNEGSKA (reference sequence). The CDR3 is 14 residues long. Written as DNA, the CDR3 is TGCAGTCCTAGAGATAATACGGGTGGGGAAAAACTGTTTTTT. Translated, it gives CSPRDNTGGEKLFF.

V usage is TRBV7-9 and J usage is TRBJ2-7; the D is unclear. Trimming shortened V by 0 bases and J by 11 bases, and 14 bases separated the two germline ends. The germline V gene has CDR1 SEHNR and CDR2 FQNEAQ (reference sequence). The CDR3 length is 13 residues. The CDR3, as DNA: TGTGCCAGCAGCTTAGCGCTAAGGCAGCCTAAGTACGTC. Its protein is CASSLALRQPKYV.

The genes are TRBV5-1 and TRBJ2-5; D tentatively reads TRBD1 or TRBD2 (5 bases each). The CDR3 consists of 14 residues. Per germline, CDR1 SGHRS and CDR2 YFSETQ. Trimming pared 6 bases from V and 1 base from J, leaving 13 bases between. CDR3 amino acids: CASKPGAIQETQYF. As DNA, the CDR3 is TGCGCCAGCAAACCCGGGGCGATCCAAGAGACCCAGTACTTC.

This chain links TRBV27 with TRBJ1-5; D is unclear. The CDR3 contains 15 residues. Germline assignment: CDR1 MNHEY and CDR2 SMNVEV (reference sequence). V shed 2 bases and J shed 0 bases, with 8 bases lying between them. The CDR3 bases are TGTGCCAGCAGTTTAAACGGCTATAGCAATCAGCCCCAGCATTTT. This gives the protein CASSLNGYSNQPQHF.

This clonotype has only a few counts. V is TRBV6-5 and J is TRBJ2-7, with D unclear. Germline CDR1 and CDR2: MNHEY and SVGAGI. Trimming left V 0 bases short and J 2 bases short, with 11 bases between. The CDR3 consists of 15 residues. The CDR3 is CASSYSSSSAYEQYF. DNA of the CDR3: TGTGCCAGCAGTTACTCGAGTTCGAGTGCCTACGAGCAGTACTTC.

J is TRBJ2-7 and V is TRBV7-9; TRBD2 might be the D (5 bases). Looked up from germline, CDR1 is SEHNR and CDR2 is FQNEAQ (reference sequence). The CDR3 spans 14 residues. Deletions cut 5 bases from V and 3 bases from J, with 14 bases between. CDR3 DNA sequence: TGTGCCAGCAGCCCGGACGAGGGATTCTACGAGCAGTACGTC. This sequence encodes CASSPDEGFYEQYV.

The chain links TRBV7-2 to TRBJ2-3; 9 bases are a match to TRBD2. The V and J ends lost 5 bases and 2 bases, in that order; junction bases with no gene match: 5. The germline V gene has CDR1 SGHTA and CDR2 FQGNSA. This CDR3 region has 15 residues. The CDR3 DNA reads TGTGCCAGCAGCCCCGCGGGGGGGCACACAGATACGCAGTATTTT. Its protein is CASSPAGGHTDTQYF. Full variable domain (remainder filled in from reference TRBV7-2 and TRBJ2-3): GAGVSQSPSNKVTEKGKDVELRCDPISGHTALYWYRQSLGQGLEFLIYFQGNSAPDKSGLPSDRFSAERTGGSVSTLTIQRTQQEDSAVYLCASSPAGGHTDTQYFGPGTRLTVL.

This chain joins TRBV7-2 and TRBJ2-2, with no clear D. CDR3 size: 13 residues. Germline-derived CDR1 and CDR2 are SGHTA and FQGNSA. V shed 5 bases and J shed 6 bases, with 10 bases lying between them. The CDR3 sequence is CASSPPIAGELFF. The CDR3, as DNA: TGTGCCAGCAGCCCACCTATCGCCGGGGAGCTGTTTTTT.

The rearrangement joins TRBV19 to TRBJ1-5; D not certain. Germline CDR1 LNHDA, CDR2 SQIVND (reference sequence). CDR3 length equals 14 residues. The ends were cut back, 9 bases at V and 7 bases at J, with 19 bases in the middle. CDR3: CASLSLSRGQPQHF. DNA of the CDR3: TGTGCCAGCCTCTCCCTAAGTCGAGGACAGCCCCAGCATTTT.

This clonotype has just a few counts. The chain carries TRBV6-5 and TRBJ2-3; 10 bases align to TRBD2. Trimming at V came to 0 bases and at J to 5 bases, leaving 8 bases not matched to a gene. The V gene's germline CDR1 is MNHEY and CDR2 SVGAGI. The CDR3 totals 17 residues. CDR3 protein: CASSYSGSGGALDTQYF. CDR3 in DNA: TGTGCCAGCAGTTACTCGGGGAGCGGGGGGGCCTTAGATACGCAGTATTTT.

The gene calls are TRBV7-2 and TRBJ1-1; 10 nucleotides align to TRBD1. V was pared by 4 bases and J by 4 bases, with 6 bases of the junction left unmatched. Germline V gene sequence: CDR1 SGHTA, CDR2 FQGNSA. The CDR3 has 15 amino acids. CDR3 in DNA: TGTGCCAGCAGCTACGGACAGGGGGGGTCCACTGAAGCTTTCTTT. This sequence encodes CASSYGQGGSTEAFF.

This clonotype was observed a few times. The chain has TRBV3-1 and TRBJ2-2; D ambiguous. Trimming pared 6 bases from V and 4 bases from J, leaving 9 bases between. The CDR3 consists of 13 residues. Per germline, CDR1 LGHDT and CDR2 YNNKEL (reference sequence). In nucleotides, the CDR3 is TGTGCCAGCAGAAAGGTGGGCACCGGGGAGCTGTTTTTT. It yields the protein CASRKVGTGELFF.

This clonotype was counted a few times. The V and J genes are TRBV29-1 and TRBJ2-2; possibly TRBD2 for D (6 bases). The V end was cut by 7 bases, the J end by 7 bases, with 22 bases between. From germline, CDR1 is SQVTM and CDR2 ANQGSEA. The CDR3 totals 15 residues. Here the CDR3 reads CSAYDGTLQGGELFF. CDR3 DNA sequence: TGCAGCGCTTACGACGGGACTTTGCAGGGCGGGGAGCTGTTTTTT.

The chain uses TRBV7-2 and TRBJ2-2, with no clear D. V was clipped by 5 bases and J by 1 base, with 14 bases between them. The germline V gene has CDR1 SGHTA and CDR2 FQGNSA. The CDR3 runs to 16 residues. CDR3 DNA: TGTGCCAGCAGCCCCTCCCTGAGGCAGAACACCGGGGAGCTGTTTTTT. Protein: CASSPSLRQNTGELFF. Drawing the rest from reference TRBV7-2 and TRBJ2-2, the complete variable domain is GAGVSQSPSNKVTEKGKDVELRCDPISGHTALYWYRQSLGQGLEFLIYFQGNSAPDKSGLPSDRFSAERTGGSVSTLTIQRTQQEDSAVYLCASSPSLRQNTGELFFGEGSRLTVL.

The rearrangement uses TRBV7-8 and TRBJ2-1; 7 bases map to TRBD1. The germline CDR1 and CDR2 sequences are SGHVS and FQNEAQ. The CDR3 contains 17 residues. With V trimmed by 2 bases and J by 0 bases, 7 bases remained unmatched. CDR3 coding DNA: TGTGCCAGCAGCTTATTGGGACAGAGTCGCTCCTACAATGAGCAGTTCTTC. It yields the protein CASSLLGQSRSYNEQFF.

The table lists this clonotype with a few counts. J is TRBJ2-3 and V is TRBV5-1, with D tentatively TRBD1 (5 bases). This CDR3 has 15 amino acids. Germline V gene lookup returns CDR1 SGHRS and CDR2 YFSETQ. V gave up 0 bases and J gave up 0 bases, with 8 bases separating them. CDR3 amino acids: CASSLGQSSTDTQYF. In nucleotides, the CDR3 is TGCGCCAGCAGCTTGGGACAGTCTAGCACAGATACGCAGTATTTT.

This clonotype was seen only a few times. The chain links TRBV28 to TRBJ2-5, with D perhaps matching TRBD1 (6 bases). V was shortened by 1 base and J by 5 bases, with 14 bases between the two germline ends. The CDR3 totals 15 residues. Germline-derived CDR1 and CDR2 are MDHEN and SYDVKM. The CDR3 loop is CASSLLAYQGETQYF. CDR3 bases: TGTGCCAGCAGTTTATTGGCCTATCAGGGGGAGACCCAGTACTTC. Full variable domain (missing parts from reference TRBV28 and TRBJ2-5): DVKVTQSSRYLVKRTGEKVFLECVQDMDHENMFWYRQDPGLGLRLIYFSYDVKMKEKGDIPEGYSVSREKKERFSLILESASTNQTSMYLCASSLLAYQGETQYFGPGTRLLVL.